This T cell receptor beta chain derives from a study of blood T cell repertoires in COVID-19. At the level of the study: COVID-19 samples collected from the United States, Italy and Spain covered acute and convalescent phases.

In germline, CDR1 is WSHSY, CDR2 SAAADI. The CDR3 is 15 amino acids. The trim removed 1 base at V and 2 bases at J, leaving 3 bases unmatched. Per the original methods: Estimates of nucleated cell counts were drawn from the amplification of reference gene primers. Clones were sequenced by immunoSEQ multiplex PCR, and TCRdb holds only the in-frame ones, with some missing. The DNA gave D and trimming, while V, J and clone size come from that table. The sample holds about 98,000 clones, approximately 86% seen once. The J gene is TRBJ2-7, the V gene TRBV10-2, with TRBD2 matching over 9 bases. Input material: peripheral blood. This receptor was obtained from a man aged 45-65 years with active or convalescent COVID-19. The CDR3: CASSEYLAGPYEQYF. As DNA, the CDR3 is TGCGCCAGCAGTGAGTACCTAGCGGGGCCCTACGAGCAGTACTTC.